This T cell receptor beta chain originates from a study of post-analysis software for immune sequencing data. Study at large: Included among the disease courses, which were recorded for the cohort, were relapsing-remitting, secondary progressive and progressive-relapsing multiple sclerosis. Broader study findings: Samples from a shared batch, those prepared together, strongly co-clustered by F measure. Patients used five TRBV segments, including TRBV5-6, TRBV5-1 and TRBV20-1, more often than controls. Controls significantly exceeded multiple sclerosis patients in normalized Chao1 diversity.

Germline CDR1 reads MNHEY; CDR2 reads SVGAGI. The V end was cut by 7 bases, the J end by 5 bases, with 11 bases between. CDR3 length equals 12 residues. Tagging with unique molecular identifiers was a feature of the TCR beta cDNA libraries. Input amounts of 1 to 10 million T cells were used. These gave roughly 500,000 cDNA molecules, so each molecule approximated one T cell. MiXCR was run by TCRdb on the PCR reads, yielding one entry per CDR3 protein. The table includes some 700,000 distinct CDR3 sequences, more than 50% detected once. As for this clonotype: What it binds is unknown.

The J gene is TRBJ2-5, the V gene TRBV6-5; possibly TRBD1 or TRBD2 for D (7 bases each). Sequencing was performed on blood. The receptor was derived from a girl aged 2 to 9 with multiple sclerosis. The CDR3 protein is CASNQGGETQYF. Here the CDR3 DNA reads TGTGCCAGCAATCAGGGGGGGGAGACCCAGTACTTC.